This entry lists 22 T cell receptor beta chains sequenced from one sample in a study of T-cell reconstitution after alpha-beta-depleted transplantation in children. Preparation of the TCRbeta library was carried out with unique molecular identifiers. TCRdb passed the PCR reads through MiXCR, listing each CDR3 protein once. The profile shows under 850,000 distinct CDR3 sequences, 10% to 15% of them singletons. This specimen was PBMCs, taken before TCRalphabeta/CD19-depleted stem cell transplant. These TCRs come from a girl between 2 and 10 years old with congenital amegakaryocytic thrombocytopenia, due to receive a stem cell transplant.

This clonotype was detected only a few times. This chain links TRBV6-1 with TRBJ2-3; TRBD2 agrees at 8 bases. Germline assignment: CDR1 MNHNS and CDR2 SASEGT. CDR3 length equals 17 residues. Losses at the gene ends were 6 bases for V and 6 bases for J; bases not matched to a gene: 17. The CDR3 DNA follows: TGTGCCAGCAGACCCCGAGGAGAAGCGGGAGTCCCCGATACGCAGTATTTT. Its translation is CASRPRGEAGVPDTQYF.

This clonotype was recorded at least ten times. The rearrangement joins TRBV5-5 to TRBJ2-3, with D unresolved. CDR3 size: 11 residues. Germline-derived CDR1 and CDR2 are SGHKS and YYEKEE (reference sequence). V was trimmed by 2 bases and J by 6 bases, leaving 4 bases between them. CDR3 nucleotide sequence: TGTGCCAGCAGCTTCTACGATACGCAGTATTTT. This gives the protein CASSFYDTQYF.

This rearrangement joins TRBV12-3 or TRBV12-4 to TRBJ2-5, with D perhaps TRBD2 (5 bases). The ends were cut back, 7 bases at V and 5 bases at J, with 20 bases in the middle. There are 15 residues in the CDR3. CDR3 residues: CASMGSGQATETQYF. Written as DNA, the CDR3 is TGTGCCAGCATGGGGAGCGGCCAGGCTACCGAGACCCAGTACTTC.

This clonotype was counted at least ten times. The CDR3 sequence is CASSRSGYSYNEQFF. The CDR3 bases are TGTGCCAGCAGCCGGAGCGGGTACAGCTACAATGAGCAGTTCTTC. The V gene is TRBV3-1, the J gene TRBJ2-1, with a tentative D call TRBD2 (6 bases). This CDR3 spans 15 amino acids. V was trimmed by 4 bases and J by 3 bases, leaving 13 bases between them. Germline assignment: CDR1 LGHDT and CDR2 YNNKEL (reference sequence).

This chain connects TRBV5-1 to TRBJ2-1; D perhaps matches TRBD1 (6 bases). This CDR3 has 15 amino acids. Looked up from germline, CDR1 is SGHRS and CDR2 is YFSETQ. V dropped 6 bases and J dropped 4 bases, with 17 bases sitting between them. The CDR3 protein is CASKGVGALYNEQFF. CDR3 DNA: TGCGCCAGCAAGGGGGTGGGAGCCCTTTACAATGAGCAGTTCTTC. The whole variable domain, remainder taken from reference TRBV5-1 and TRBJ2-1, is KAGVTQTPRYLIKTRGQQVTLSCSPISGHRSVSWYQQTPGQGLQFLFEYFSETQRNKGNFPGRFSGRQFSNSRSEMNVSTLELGDSALYLCASKGVGALYNEQFFGPGTRLTVL.

Here the CDR3 DNA reads TGCAGCGTTTGTCCCTACAATGAGCAGTTCTTC. Its protein is CSVCPYNEQFF. The rearrangement uses TRBV29-1 and TRBJ2-1; D unclear. Trimming pared 5 bases from V and 2 bases from J, leaving 4 bases between. The germline CDR1 and CDR2 sequences are SQVTM and ANQGSEA. The CDR3 extends over 11 amino acids.

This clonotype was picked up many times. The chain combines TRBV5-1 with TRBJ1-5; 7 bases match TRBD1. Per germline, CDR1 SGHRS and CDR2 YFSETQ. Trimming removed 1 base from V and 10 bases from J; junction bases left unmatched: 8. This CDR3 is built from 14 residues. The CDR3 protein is CASSLLGGFGPQHF. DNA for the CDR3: TGCGCCAGCAGCTTGTTAGGGGGCTTTGGACCCCAGCATTTT.

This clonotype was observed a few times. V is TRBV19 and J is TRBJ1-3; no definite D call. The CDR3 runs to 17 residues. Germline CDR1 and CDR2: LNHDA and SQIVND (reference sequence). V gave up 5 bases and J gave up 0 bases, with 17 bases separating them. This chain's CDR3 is CASSVQAKRSSGNTIYF. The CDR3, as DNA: TGTGCCAGTAGTGTCCAGGCTAAACGATCCTCTGGAAACACCATATATTTT.

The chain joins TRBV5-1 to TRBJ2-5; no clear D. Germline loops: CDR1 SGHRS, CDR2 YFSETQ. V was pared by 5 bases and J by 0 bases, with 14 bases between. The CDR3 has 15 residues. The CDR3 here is CASSPVGEDQETQYF. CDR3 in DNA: TGCGCCAGCAGTCCCGTCGGAGAGGACCAAGAGACCCAGTACTTC.

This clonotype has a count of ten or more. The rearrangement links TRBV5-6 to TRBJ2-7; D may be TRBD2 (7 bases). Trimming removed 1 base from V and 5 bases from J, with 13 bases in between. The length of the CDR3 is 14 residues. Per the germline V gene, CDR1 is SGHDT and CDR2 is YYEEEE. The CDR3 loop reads CASSLNGGLNEQYF. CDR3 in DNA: TGTGCCAGCAGCTTGAACGGGGGGCTGAACGAGCAGTACTTC.

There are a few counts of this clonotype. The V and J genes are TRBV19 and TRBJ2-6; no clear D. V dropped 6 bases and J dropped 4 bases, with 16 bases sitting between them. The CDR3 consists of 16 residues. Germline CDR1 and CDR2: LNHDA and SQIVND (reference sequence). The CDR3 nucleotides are TGTGCCAGTAGGGTAGGTCGACGGTCGGGGGCCAACGTCCTGACTTTC. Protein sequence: CASRVGRRSGANVLTF.

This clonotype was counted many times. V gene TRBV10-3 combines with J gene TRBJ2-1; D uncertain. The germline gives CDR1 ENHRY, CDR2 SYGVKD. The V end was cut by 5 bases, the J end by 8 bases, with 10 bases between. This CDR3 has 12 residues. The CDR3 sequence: CAISQNSDEQFF. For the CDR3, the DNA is TGTGCCATCAGTCAGAATAGTGATGAGCAGTTCTTC.

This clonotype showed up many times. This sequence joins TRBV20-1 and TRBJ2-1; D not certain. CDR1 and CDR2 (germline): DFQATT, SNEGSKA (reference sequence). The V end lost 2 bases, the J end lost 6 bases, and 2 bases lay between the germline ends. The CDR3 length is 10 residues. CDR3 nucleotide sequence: TGCAGTGCTAGACTCAATGAGCAGTTCTTC. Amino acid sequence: CSARLNEQFF.

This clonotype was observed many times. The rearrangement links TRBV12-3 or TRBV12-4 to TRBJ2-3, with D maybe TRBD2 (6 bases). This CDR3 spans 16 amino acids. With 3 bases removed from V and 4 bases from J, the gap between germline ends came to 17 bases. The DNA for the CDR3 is TGTGCCAGCAGTTTTGTCGGGAGTTTGTTGGCAGATACGCAGTATTTT. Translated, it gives CASSFVGSLLADTQYF.

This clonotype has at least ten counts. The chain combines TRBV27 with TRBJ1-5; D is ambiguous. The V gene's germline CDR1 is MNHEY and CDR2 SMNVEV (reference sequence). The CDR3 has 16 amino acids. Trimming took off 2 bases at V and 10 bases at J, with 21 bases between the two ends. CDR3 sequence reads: CASSLRPPPDGYPQHF. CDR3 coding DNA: TGTGCCAGCAGTTTACGGCCCCCTCCAGACGGCTACCCCCAGCATTTT.

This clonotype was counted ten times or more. In DNA form, the CDR3 reads TGTGCCAGCAGCCAAGGGCTACAGGCGGATAACTATGGCTACACCTTC. Protein sequence: CASSQGLQADNYGYTF. The rearrangement links TRBV3-1 to TRBJ1-2, with TRBD1 as a possible D gene (5 bases). This CDR3 spans 16 amino acids. The ends were cut back, 1 base at V and 1 base at J, with 13 bases in the middle. CDR1 is LGHDT, CDR2 YNNKEL, per germline (reference sequence).

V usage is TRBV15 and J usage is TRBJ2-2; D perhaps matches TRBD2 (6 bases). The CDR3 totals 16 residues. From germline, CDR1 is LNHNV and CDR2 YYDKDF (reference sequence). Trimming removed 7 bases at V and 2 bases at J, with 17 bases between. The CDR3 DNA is TGTGCCACCAACCGTTGGTCGGGGGTCAACACCGGGGAGCTGTTTTTT. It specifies CATNRWSGVNTGELFF. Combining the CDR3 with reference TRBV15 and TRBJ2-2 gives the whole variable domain DAMVIQNPRYQVTQFGKPVTLSCSQTLNHNVMYWYQQKSSQAPKLLFHYYDKDFNNEADTPDNFQSRRPNTSFCFLDIRSPGLGDTAMYLCATNRWSGVNTGELFFGEGSRLTVL.

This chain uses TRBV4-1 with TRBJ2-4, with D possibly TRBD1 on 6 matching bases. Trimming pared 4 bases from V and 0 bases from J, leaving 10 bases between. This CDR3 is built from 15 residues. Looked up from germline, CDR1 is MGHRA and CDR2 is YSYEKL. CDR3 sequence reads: CASSPDSLAKNIQYF. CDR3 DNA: TGCGCCAGCAGCCCGGACAGCCTAGCCAAAAACATTCAGTACTTC.

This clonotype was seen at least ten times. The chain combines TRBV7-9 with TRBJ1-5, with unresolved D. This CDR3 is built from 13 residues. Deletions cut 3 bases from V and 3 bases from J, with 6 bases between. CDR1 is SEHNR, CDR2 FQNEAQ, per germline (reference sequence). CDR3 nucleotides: TGTGCCAGCAGCTTCGGCCACAATCAGCCCCAGCATTTT. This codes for CASSFGHNQPQHF.

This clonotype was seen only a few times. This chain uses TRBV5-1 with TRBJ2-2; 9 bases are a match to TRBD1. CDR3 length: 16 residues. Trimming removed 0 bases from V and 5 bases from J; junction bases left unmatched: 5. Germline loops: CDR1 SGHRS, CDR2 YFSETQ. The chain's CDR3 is CASSLVGTGRTGELFF. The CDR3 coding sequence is TGCGCCAGCAGCTTGGTAGGGACAGGGAGGACCGGGGAGCTGTTTTTT.

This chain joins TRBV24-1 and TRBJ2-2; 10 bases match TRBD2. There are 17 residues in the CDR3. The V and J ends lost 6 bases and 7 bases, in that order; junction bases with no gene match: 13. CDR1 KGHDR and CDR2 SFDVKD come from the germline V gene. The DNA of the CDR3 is TGTGCCACCAGTAGGAACAGCGGGAGGGCCGGGGACGGGGAGCTGTTTTTT. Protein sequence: CATSRNSGRAGDGELFF.

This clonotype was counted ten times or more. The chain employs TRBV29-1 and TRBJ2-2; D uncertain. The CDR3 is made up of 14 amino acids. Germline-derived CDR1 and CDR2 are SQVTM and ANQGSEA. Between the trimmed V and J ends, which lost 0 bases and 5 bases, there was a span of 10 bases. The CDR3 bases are TGCAGCGTTGAAGATCTGGCCGGAACCGGGGAGCTGTTTTTT. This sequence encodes CSVEDLAGTGELFF.